The 32 T cell receptor beta chains given below trace back to one sample, sequenced in a study of Ad26.COV2.S vaccination and SARS-CoV-2 variants. Treatment denoted: 15 to 20 received Ad26.COV2.S at low or high dose, single or two shots; 5 received placebo; per-sample allocation not given. It was on day 63 after the first vaccine or placebo injection that samples were taken. The table came from immunoSEQ multiplex PCR; TCRdb's copy has only in-frame clones and leaves some out. Among 300,000 to 350,000 clones listed, under 90% were seen once. The sequenced sample was peripheral blood, obtained in a trial of Ad26.COV2.S vaccine versus placebo. The receptor source for this set is a person aged 18-65 years who received the Ad26.COV2.S COVID-19 vaccine or a placebo.

This chain uses TRBV7-2 with TRBJ2-1; D remains ambiguous. The CDR3 has 12 residues. Germline V lookup: CDR1 SGHTA, CDR2 FQGNSA. The V end was cut by 1 base, the J end by 8 bases, with 6 bases between. Here the CDR3 DNA reads TGTGCCAGCAGCTTAGGCCCGTATGAGCAGTTCTTC. Its translation is CASSLGPYEQFF.

In its sample, this clone was seen a few times. The V and J genes are TRBV27 and TRBJ2-2; D ambiguous. Trimming stripped 1 base from V and 0 bases from J, with 9 bases between. CDR1 MNHEY and CDR2 SMNVEV come from the germline V gene (reference sequence). The CDR3 extends over 16 amino acids. The CDR3 bases are TGTGCCAGCAGTTTATTTGGCAGAGCGAACACCGGGGAGCTGTTTTTT. Translated: CASSLFGRANTGELFF.

This rearrangement joins TRBV27 to TRBJ2-2, with D perhaps TRBD2 (6 bases). V lost 5 bases and J 1 base, leaving 17 bases between the germline ends. This CDR3 is 17 amino acids long. Looked up from germline, CDR1 is MNHEY and CDR2 is SMNVEV (reference sequence). This chain's CDR3 is CASSLREWSVNTGELFF. CDR3 sequence (DNA): TGTGCCAGCAGTCTCCGGGAGTGGAGCGTGAACACCGGGGAGCTGTTTTTT.

The V gene is TRBV15, the J gene TRBJ2-4; 8 bases line up with TRBD1. Germline loops: CDR1 LNHNV, CDR2 YYDKDF (reference sequence). This CDR3 has 20 amino acids. Losses at the gene ends were 0 bases for V and 7 bases for J; bases not matched to a gene: 20. This CDR3 is CATSRDPPGGREVGGNIQYF. The CDR3 DNA follows: TGTGCCACCAGCAGAGATCCTCCAGGGGGCAGAGAAGTAGGTGGGAACATTCAGTACTTC.

The V gene is TRBV27, the J gene TRBJ1-6; 9 bases fit TRBD1. Trimming removed 6 bases from V and 10 bases from J; junction bases left unmatched: 7. The germline CDR1 and CDR2 sequences are MNHEY and SMNVEV (reference sequence). There are 14 residues in the CDR3. CDR3 loop: CASSYGQGYSPLHF. For the CDR3, the DNA is TGTGCCAGCAGCTATGGACAGGGGTACTCACCCCTCCACTTT.

The rearrangement links TRBV9 to TRBJ2-1, with a tentative D call TRBD2 (6 bases). This CDR3 is 17 amino acids long. From germline, CDR1 is SGDLS and CDR2 YYNGEE. The V and J ends lost 0 bases and 4 bases respectively, with 17 bases between them. The CDR3 loop reads CASSVGDWASVYNEQFF. The CDR3 region has the DNA TGTGCCAGCAGCGTAGGGGATTGGGCTAGCGTTTACAATGAGCAGTTCTTC. Drawing the rest from reference TRBV9 and TRBJ2-1, the complete variable domain is DSGVTQTPKHLITATGQRVTLRCSPRSGDLSVYWYQQSLDQGLQFLIQYYNGEERAKGNILERFSAQQFPDLHSELNLSSLELGDSALYFCASSVGDWASVYNEQFFGPGTRLTVL.

The chain combines TRBV7-2 with TRBJ1-5; 8 nucleotides match TRBD1. This CDR3 is built from 15 residues. Germline V lookup: CDR1 SGHTA, CDR2 FQGNSA. Trimming removed 2 bases from V and 5 bases from J; junction bases left unmatched: 5. The chain's CDR3 is CASSLSGQVYQPQHF. The DNA for the CDR3 is TGTGCCAGCAGCTTATCGGGACAGGTCTATCAGCCCCAGCATTTT.

This clone came up a few times. The germline gene is not matched at one end of the junction; a read error may be the cause. The chain employs TRBV4-3 and TRBJ1-3; 7 bases match TRBD1. The CDR3 extends over 15 amino acids. Germline-derived CDR1 and CDR2 are LGHNA and YSLEER. The CDR3 sequence: CASSPDRAGGITIYF. The CDR3 DNA is TGCGCCAGCAGCCCTGACAGGGCAGGTGGAATCACCATATATTTT.

The CDR3, as DNA: TGCGCCAGCAGCCACACTGGGGGAGAGACCCAGTACTTC. This codes for CASSHTGGETQYF. The chain couples TRBV4-3 to TRBJ2-5; D possibly uses TRBD1 or TRBD2 (5 bases each). The CDR3 totals 13 residues. Germline CDR1 reads LGHNA; CDR2 reads YSLEER. Trimming pared 3 bases from V and 4 bases from J, leaving 9 bases between.

The V call is TRBV2, the J call TRBJ1-1; TRBD1 might be the D (5 bases). Germline V gene data show CDR1 as SNHLY and CDR2 as FYNNEI. Trimming removed 4 bases from V and 2 bases from J, with 8 bases in between. CDR3 length: 13 residues. The CDR3 DNA sequence: TGTGCCAGCAGTGGAGGACACAACACTGAAGCTTTCTTT. Protein sequence: CASSGGHNTEAFF.

This sequence joins TRBV19 and TRBJ2-3, with D tentatively TRBD1 (6 bases). Germline assignment: CDR1 LNHDA and CDR2 SQIVND (reference sequence). The CDR3 covers 14 residues. With 7 bases removed from V and 0 bases from J, the gap between germline ends came to 11 bases. CDR3 region: CASMRGQSTDTQYF. The CDR3 nucleotides read TGTGCCAGTATGCGAGGACAGAGCACAGATACGCAGTATTTT.

This sequence joins TRBV13 and TRBJ1-2; D unresolved. Germline V gene data show CDR1 as PRHDT and CDR2 as FYEKMQ (reference sequence). The CDR3 has 15 amino acids. V lost 5 bases to trimming and J lost 3 bases, with 16 bases between them. This CDR3 is CASSPNVGRDYGYTF. The CDR3, as DNA: TGTGCCAGCAGCCCGAATGTGGGTAGGGACTATGGCTACACCTTC.

V usage is TRBV19 and J usage is TRBJ1-6, with D tentatively TRBD1 (6 bases). CDR3 length equals 14 residues. V lost 9 bases and J lost 11, with 20 bases in between. From germline, CDR1 is LNHDA and CDR2 SQIVND (reference sequence). The CDR3 protein is CARAGTTTRPPLHF. The DNA for the CDR3 is TGTGCCAGGGCAGGGACAACTACTCGGCCACCCCTCCACTTT.

The V gene is TRBV25-1, the J gene TRBJ2-7; D ambiguous. Germline V CDR1 and CDR2: MGHDK, SYGVNS. The CDR3 is made up of 12 amino acids. Between the trimmed V and J ends, which lost 6 bases and 0 bases, there was a span of 6 bases. For the CDR3, the DNA is TGTGCCAGCAGGGGGTTCTCCTACGAGCAGTACTTC. This encodes CASRGFSYEQYF.

The J gene is TRBJ1-2, the V gene TRBV7-9, with 10 bases matching TRBD1. V dropped 4 bases and J dropped 8; count of bases not matched to a gene: 7. CDR3 length: 14 residues. Germline V gene sequence: CDR1 SEHNR, CDR2 FQNEAQ (reference sequence). CDR3 amino acids: CASSSEDRGGGYTF. The CDR3 nucleotides read TGTGCCAGCAGCTCCGAGGACAGGGGGGGCGGCTACACCTTC.

The CDR3 bases are TGTGCCAGCAGTTTAGCGGACTACCACGAGCAGTACTTC. Protein product: CASSLADYHEQYF. The chain uses TRBV12-3 or TRBV12-4 and TRBJ2-7, with a tentative D call TRBD2 (6 bases). V lost 0 bases, J lost 5 bases, and 8 bases lay in between. The CDR3 length is 13 residues.

This clone was seen once. V gene TRBV19 combines with J gene TRBJ2-1, with TRBD1 matching over 10 bases. CDR1 is LNHDA and CDR2 is SQIVND in the germline V gene (reference sequence). The CDR3 length is 16 residues. The V and J ends lost 5 bases and 7 bases, in that order; junction bases with no gene match: 11. The CDR3 nucleotides read TGTGCCAGTAGTGATTGGGACAGGGGAGGAAGGAATGAGCAGTTCTTC. Translation gives CASSDWDRGGRNEQFF.

The rearrangement uses TRBV5-1 and TRBJ2-2; D is unresolved. The CDR3 consists of 13 residues. V shed 4 bases and J shed 1 base, with 5 bases lying between them. Germline CDR1 and CDR2: SGHRS and YFSETQ. The CDR3 loop reads CASSPGNTGELFF. In DNA form, the CDR3 reads TGCGCCAGCAGCCCCGGGAACACCGGGGAGCTGTTTTTT.

The chain links TRBV30 to TRBJ2-7; D is possibly TRBD2 (7 bases). CDR3 length: 13 amino acids. Germline V lookup: CDR1 GTSNPN, CDR2 SVGIG (reference sequence). Deletions cut 5 bases from V and 5 bases from J, with 16 bases between. CDR3 protein: CAWGAGGTHEQYV. Written as DNA, the CDR3 is TGTGCCTGGGGCGCCGGGGGGACACACGAGCAGTACGTC.

V usage is TRBV4-1 and J usage is TRBJ2-3, with 8 bases matching TRBD2. The CDR3 length is 18 residues. Germline V gives CDR1 MGHRA, CDR2 YSYEKL. The V and J ends lost 4 bases and 2 bases, in that order; junction bases with no gene match: 14. In nucleotides, the CDR3 is TGCGCCAGCAGCCGGAGCAAGGTTAGCGGGGACTTCACAGATACGCAGTATTTT. Protein product: CASSRSKVSGDFTDTQYF.

The V gene is TRBV11-2, the J gene TRBJ2-2; 7 bases fit TRBD2. The germline gives CDR1 SGHAT, CDR2 FQNNGV. The CDR3 runs 15 residues. After removal of 6 bases from V and 6 bases from J, the junction contained 10 bases not matched to a gene. The chain's CDR3 is CASRGGRSISGELFF. CDR3 in DNA: TGTGCCAGCAGGGGCGGGAGAAGTATCTCCGGGGAGCTGTTTTTT.

There are a few counts of this clone. The chain couples TRBV9 to TRBJ2-7; a weak D match, TRBD2 (6 bases). Trimming cost V 3 bases and J 4 bases, with 26 bases left between them. This CDR3 is built from 18 residues. CDR1 and CDR2 from the germline V gene are SGDLS and YYNGEE. The CDR3 loop reads CASSAGTNTGTGRYEQYF. The CDR3, as DNA: TGTGCCAGCAGCGCGGGGACCAATACCGGGACTGGCCGATACGAGCAGTACTTC.

This clone was seen a single time. The gene calls are TRBV5-6 and TRBJ2-7; 10 bases fit TRBD2. Germline V lookup: CDR1 SGHDT, CDR2 YYEEEE. The CDR3 is 18 amino acids. J lost 2 bases, V lost 7 bases, and 18 bases had no gene match. The CDR3 bases are TGTGCCAGCGCCCCCGGGCTAGCGGGGGCCTACCGAACCTACGAGCAGTACTTC. Protein product: CASAPGLAGAYRTYEQYF. Complete variable domain (other parts from reference TRBV5-6 and TRBJ2-7): DAGVTQSPTHLIKTRGQQVTLRCSPKSGHDTVSWYQQALGQGPQFIFQYYEEEERQRGNFPDRFSGHQFPNYSSELNVNALLLGDSALYLCASAPGLAGAYRTYEQYFGPGTRLTVT.

The chain has TRBV3-1 (or the pseudogene TRBV3-2) and TRBJ2-2, with TRBD2 matching over 16 bases. The V segment lost 6 bases and the J segment 3 bases; nucleotides outside the gene matches: 19. CDR3 length: 22 amino acids. Germline CDR1 LGHDT, CDR2 YNNKEL (reference sequence). CDR3 sequence: CASSPTFSGTSGRAVDTGELFF. For the CDR3, the DNA is TGTGCCAGCAGTCCTACCTTCTCCGGGACTAGCGGGAGGGCAGTGGACACCGGGGAGCTGTTTTTT.

V is TRBV5-1 and J is TRBJ1-1, with D possibly matching TRBD1 (5 bases). Per the germline V gene, CDR1 is SGHRS and CDR2 is YFSETQ. The CDR3 length is 13 residues. Trimming left V 5 bases short and J 5 bases short, with 13 bases between. CDR3 sequence reads: CASRDFGATEAFF. The DNA for the CDR3 is TGCGCCAGCAGGGATTTTGGGGCTACTGAAGCTTTCTTT.

The chain uses TRBV4-1 and TRBJ2-1; 8 positions agree with TRBD2. The CDR3 is made up of 22 amino acids. Per germline, CDR1 MGHRA and CDR2 YSYEKL. With V trimmed by 2 bases and J by 0 bases, 21 bases remained unmatched. DNA of the CDR3: TGCGCCAGCAGCCAATTCCCCGATCTTGAAGCGGGAGTCCCGAGCTCCTACAATGAGCAGTTCTTC. It is translated as CASSQFPDLEAGVPSSYNEQFF.

The V call is TRBV7-6, the J call TRBJ1-1; possibly TRBD1 for D (6 bases). This CDR3 is built from 14 residues. V lost 4 bases and J 1 base, leaving 10 bases between the germline ends. Per germline, CDR1 SGHVS and CDR2 FNYEAQ. The CDR3 sequence: CASSSGQPNTEAFF. CDR3 DNA sequence: TGTGCCAGCAGCTCCGGACAGCCGAACACTGAAGCTTTCTTT.

This clone has more than one count but fewer than ten. The CDR3 sequence: CASSPSRGQSAYEQYF. The DNA of the CDR3 is TGTGCCAGCTCACCATCCAGGGGACAGTCCGCCTACGAGCAGTACTTC. This chain links TRBV18 with TRBJ2-7; 7 nucleotides line up with TRBD1. Germline trimming cut 2 bases from V and 2 bases from J; bases unmatched to any gene: 9. Germline V lookup: CDR1 KGHSH, CDR2 LQKENI. There are 16 residues in the CDR3. The variable domain in full, with the rest retrieved from reference TRBV18 and TRBJ2-7, is NAGVMQNPRHLVRRRGQEARLRCSPMKGHSHVYWYRQLPEEGLKFMVYLQKENIIDESGMPKERFSAEFPKEGPSILRIQQVVRGDSAAYFCASSPSRGQSAYEQYFGPGTRLTVT.

V is TRBV11-3 and J is TRBJ1-1, with D possibly TRBD1 on 6 matching bases. Germline assignment: CDR1 SGHNT and CDR2 YENEEA. Trimming stripped 4 bases from V and 2 bases from J, with 14 bases between. The CDR3 has 15 amino acids. The CDR3 DNA sequence: TGTGCCAGCAGCTCCCTCAAGGACAGAAACACTGAAGCTTTCTTT. Translation gives CASSSLKDRNTEAFF.

The chain uses TRBV7-6 and TRBJ2-1, with D perhaps matching TRBD1 or TRBD2 (5 bases each). Germline values: CDR1 SGHVS, CDR2 FNYEAQ. The V gene lost 3 bases and the J gene lost 7 bases, with 7 bases spanning the gap. The CDR3 runs 12 residues. The DNA of the CDR3 is TGTGCCAGCAGCTTTGAGGGGAATGAGCAGTTCTTC. It specifies CASSFEGNEQFF.

J is TRBJ1-1 and V is TRBV18, with D possibly matching TRBD1 (6 bases). V lost 2 bases and J 4 bases, leaving 11 bases between the germline ends. In germline, CDR1 is KGHSH, CDR2 LQKENI. The CDR3 totals 14 residues. This chain's CDR3 is CASSPGGRSTEAFF. CDR3 in DNA: TGTGCCAGCTCACCAGGGGGCAGGTCCACTGAAGCTTTCTTT.

The chain carries TRBV12-5 and TRBJ1-1; 7 bases line up with TRBD1. The CDR3 totals 15 residues. CDR1 is LGHNT and CDR2 is FRNRAP in the germline V gene. V trimming: 7 bases; J trimming: 0 bases; junction bases outside the gene matches: 8. CDR3 DNA sequence: TGTGCTAGTGTCCGGCAAGGGGGCTTGAACACTGAAGCTTTCTTT. Protein: CASVRQGGLNTEAFF.